Described below is a single TCR beta chain sequence and its context. The target antigen is unknown. CDR3 length: 13 residues. The V gene's germline CDR1 is SQVTM and CDR2 ANQGSEA. Trimming pared 7 bases from V and 6 bases from J, leaving 19 bases between. Patients with uncontrolled infections, other autoimmune diseases, pregnancy or lactation were excluded. PBMCs were obtained from approximately 10 ml fresh peripheral blood. RNA transcripts gave rise to amplified TCR beta CDR3 regions. First-round RT-PCR of the TCR CDR3 relied on the HTBI primer set. Each CDR3 protein is one row after TCRdb ran MiXCR on the multiplex PCR reads. Of approximately 620,000 distinct CDR3 sequences in the sample, around 13% were seen once. This sample is drawn from a study of T cells in Graves' hyperthyroidism and ophthalmopathy. Study-level information: Before treatment of any kind, peripheral blood was taken at initial diagnosis. Study-wide findings and caveats: Appearing also in blood were most of the thyroid clonotypes expanded above 0.001.

This TCR was sampled from a woman under 40 with Graves' hyperthyroidism that later progressed to Graves' ophthalmopathy. The gene calls are TRBV29-1 and TRBJ2-7; D ambiguous. The material sequenced was blood. CDR3 nucleotide sequence: TGCAGCGCAGGCTCCGAGAATGGCGTCGAGCAGTACTTC. Its translation is CSAGSENGVEQYF.